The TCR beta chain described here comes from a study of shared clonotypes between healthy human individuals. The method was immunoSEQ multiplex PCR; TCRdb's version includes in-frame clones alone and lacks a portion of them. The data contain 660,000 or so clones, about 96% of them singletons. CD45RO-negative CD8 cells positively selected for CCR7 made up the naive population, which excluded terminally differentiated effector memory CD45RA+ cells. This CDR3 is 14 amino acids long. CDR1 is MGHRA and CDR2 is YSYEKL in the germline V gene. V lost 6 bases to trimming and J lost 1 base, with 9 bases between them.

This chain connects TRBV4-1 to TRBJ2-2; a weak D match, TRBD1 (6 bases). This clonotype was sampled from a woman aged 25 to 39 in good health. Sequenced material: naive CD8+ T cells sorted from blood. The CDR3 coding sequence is TGCGCCAGCAGTCCGACAGGGAACACCGGGGAGCTGTTTTTT. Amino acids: CASSPTGNTGELFF.